This T cell receptor beta chain derives from a study of T-cell reconstitution after alpha-beta-depleted transplantation in children. Researchers prepared the TCRbeta library using unique molecular identifiers, the study reports. Each CDR3 protein is one row after TCRdb ran MiXCR on the PCR reads. This table has roughly 400,000 distinct CDR3 sequences, roughly 22% appearing once. The sequences come from PBMCs from the stem cell graft donor, collected from the stem cell graft. The TCR sequence derives from a human donor who donated a stem cell graft to a child with acute myeloid leukemia.

The CDR3 here is CASSLAGGPGELFF. The DNA of the CDR3 is TGTGCCAGCAGTTTAGCGGGAGGGCCCGGGGAGCTGTTTTTT. The chain is built from TRBV12-3 or TRBV12-4 and TRBJ2-2; 7 bases map to TRBD2. The CDR3 covers 14 residues. Trimming removed 0 bases from V and 6 bases from J; junction bases left unmatched: 1.